Presented here are 26 T cell receptor beta chains from one specimen sequenced in a study of shared clonotypes between healthy human individuals. Measured with immunoSEQ multiplex PCR; TCRdb has only the in-frame clones, and not every one. The sample consists of about 1.1 million clones, approximately 80% of them appearing once. Sequences were obtained from memory CD4+ T cells from PBMCs. The subset here: CD45RA-negative fraction. The receptors originated from a man aged 18 to 29 in good health. Some clones in this sample may be carry-over from other donors' samples.

V gene TRBV7-9 combines with J gene TRBJ2-2; the match to TRBD2 covers 11 bases. Germline V gene lookup returns CDR1 SEHNR and CDR2 FQNEAQ (reference sequence). J gave up 3 bases and V 5 bases, and 8 bases lay outside the gene matches. The CDR3 has 17 residues. DNA of the CDR3: TGTGCCAGCAGCCCCCCCCTACTAGCGGGAGACACCGGGGAGCTGTTTTTT. Residues: CASSPPLLAGDTGELFF.

A word on this clone: A read error is possible here, since a much larger clone lies one base away. The rearrangement joins TRBV11-1 to TRBJ2-7; no definite D call. The CDR3 consists of 11 residues. The V gene's germline CDR1 is SGHAT and CDR2 FQDESV (reference sequence). V shed 1 base and J shed 5 bases, with 3 bases lying between them. DNA for the CDR3: TGTGCCAGCAGCTTAGGCCACGAGCAGTACTTC. Residues: CASSLGHEQYF.

This sequence joins TRBV6-1 and TRBJ2-3; D may be TRBD1 or TRBD2 (5 bases each). The CDR3 consists of 15 residues. Looked up from germline, CDR1 is MNHNS and CDR2 is SASEGT. V lost 6 bases and J 4 bases, leaving 17 bases between the germline ends. The CDR3 sequence: CASRGTYNGADTQYF. The CDR3 region has the DNA TGTGCCAGCAGGGGGACCTACAATGGAGCAGATACGCAGTATTTT.

This rearrangement joins TRBV15 to TRBJ2-3; D not certain. This CDR3 region has 13 residues. V gave up 3 bases and J gave up 4 bases, with 8 bases separating them. From germline, CDR1 is LNHNV and CDR2 YYDKDF (reference sequence). DNA for the CDR3: TGTGCCACCAGCAGGGCTGTCCCAGATACGCAGTATTTT. Translation: CATSRAVPDTQYF.

V is TRBV5-1 and J is TRBJ2-2; no clear D. Per the germline V gene, CDR1 is SGHRS and CDR2 is YFSETQ. This CDR3 has 13 amino acids. The germline V and J ends were trimmed by 4 bases and 4 bases, with 8 bases remaining between them. CDR3 DNA: TGCGCCAGCAGCCCCGAGGCCACCGGGGAGCTGTTTTTT. Protein product: CASSPEATGELFF.

J is TRBJ2-5 and V is TRBV5-4, with TRBD2 matching 12 bases. Germline CDR1 reads SGHNT; CDR2 reads YYREEE (reference sequence). This CDR3 spans 15 amino acids. J was trimmed by 2 bases and V by 4 bases; bases with no gene match: 3. CDR3 region: CASSPGTSGQETQYF. DNA of the CDR3: TGTGCCAGCAGCCCCGGGACTAGCGGGCAAGAGACCCAGTACTTC.

This rearrangement joins TRBV11-3 to TRBJ2-2; the match to TRBD2 covers 9 bases. The germline gives CDR1 SGHNT, CDR2 YENEEA. The CDR3 extends over 17 amino acids. The V and J ends lost 3 bases and 7 bases, in that order; junction bases with no gene match: 12. As DNA, the CDR3 is TGTGCCAGCAGCTTCGACGTAGCGGGAGAAAACGGCGGGGAGCTGTTTTTT. It is translated as CASSFDVAGENGGELFF.

This clone was observed a few times. The chain joins TRBV28 to TRBJ1-2; maybe TRBD1 (5 bases). V was cut by 3 bases and J by 4 bases, with 12 bases left in between. Germline CDR1 reads MDHEN; CDR2 reads SYDVKM. The CDR3 loop spans 14 amino acids. The CDR3 here is CASSFQGLVYGYTF. Written as DNA, the CDR3 is TGTGCCAGCAGTTTCCAGGGCTTGGTCTATGGCTACACCTTC.

The genes are TRBV14 and TRBJ2-7; 7 bases fit TRBD1. With V trimmed by 5 bases and J by 3 bases, 10 bases remained unmatched. Germline V gene data show CDR1 as SGHDN and CDR2 as FVKESK. The CDR3 runs to 15 residues. In DNA, the CDR3 is TGTGCCAGCAGCGAACCGGGACAGACCCGCTACGAGCAGTACTTC. Protein: CASSEPGQTRYEQYF. Complete variable domain (other parts from reference TRBV14 and TRBJ2-7): EAGVTQFPSHSVIEKGQTVTLRCDPISGHDNLYWYRRVMGKEIKFLLHFVKESKQDESGMPNNRFLAERTGGTYSTLKVQPAELEDSGVYFCASSEPGQTRYEQYFGPGTRLTVT.

The V and J genes are TRBV6-6 and TRBJ2-5, with unresolved D. CDR1 MNHNY and CDR2 SVGAGI come from the germline V gene (reference sequence). Trimming pared 6 bases from V and 4 bases from J, leaving 9 bases between. CDR3 length: 12 amino acids. The CDR3 here is CASSPVTETQYF. Here the CDR3 DNA reads TGTGCCAGCAGCCCCGTGACAGAGACCCAGTACTTC.

A word on this clone: Other DNA sequences in this sample translate to the same CDR3. The chain carries TRBV5-1 and TRBJ2-1; D remains unclear. V was shortened by 0 bases and J by 10 bases, with 5 bases between the two germline ends. CDR1 is SGHRS and CDR2 is YFSETQ in the germline V gene. The CDR3 is made up of 11 amino acids. The CDR3 region is CASSLESEQFF. The CDR3 DNA reads as TGCGCCAGCAGCTTGGAGTCAGAGCAGTTCTTC.

The chain employs TRBV7-3 and TRBJ2-7; 10 bases align to TRBD2. Germline CDR1 reads SGHTA; CDR2 reads FQGTGA. J lost 3 bases, V lost 5 bases, and 4 bases had no gene match. This CDR3 spans 14 amino acids. The CDR3 DNA follows: TGTGCCAGCAGCCCCCTAGCGGGAGACTACGAGCAGTACTTC. As protein: CASSPLAGDYEQYF.

This clone was detected only once. Other nucleotide sequences from this sample produce the same CDR3. The chain employs TRBV5-1 and TRBJ1-2; 7 positions match TRBD1. The CDR3 extends over 13 amino acids. Looked up from germline, CDR1 is SGHRS and CDR2 is YFSETQ. Losses at the gene ends were 2 bases for V and 4 bases for J; bases not matched to a gene: 2. CDR3 sequence reads: CASSFRDSYGYTF. The CDR3 nucleotides are TGCGCCAGCAGCTTTCGGGACAGCTATGGCTACACCTTC. The full variable domain, rest sourced from reference TRBV5-1 and TRBJ1-2, is KAGVTQTPRYLIKTRGQQVTLSCSPISGHRSVSWYQQTPGQGLQFLFEYFSETQRNKGNFPGRFSGRQFSNSRSEMNVSTLELGDSALYLCASSFRDSYGYTFGSGTRLTVV.

A few counts support this clone. The chain is built from TRBV18 and TRBJ1-2, with D possibly being TRBD1 (5 bases). The CDR3 has 15 residues. The V end lost 2 bases, the J end lost 7 bases, and 17 bases lay between the germline ends. The germline CDR1 and CDR2 sequences are KGHSH and LQKENI. The CDR3 here is CASSPSPQGVSGYTF. The CDR3 DNA reads as TGTGCCAGCTCACCATCCCCCCAGGGAGTTAGTGGCTACACCTTC. The full variable domain, with the rest looked up from reference TRBV18 and TRBJ1-2, is NAGVMQNPRHLVRRRGQEARLRCSPMKGHSHVYWYRQLPEEGLKFMVYLQKENIIDESGMPKERFSAEFPKEGPSILRIQQVVRGDSAAYFCASSPSPQGVSGYTFGSGTRLTVV.

On this clone itself: Other DNA sequences from this sample encode an identical CDR3 as well. CDR3 amino acids: CASSEQGALDEQYF. For the CDR3, the DNA is TGTGCCAGCAGCGAACAGGGGGCCCTGGACGAGCAGTACTTC. This rearrangement joins TRBV28 to TRBJ2-7; TRBD1 matches 9 bases. CDR1 is MDHEN, CDR2 SYDVKM, per germline. The CDR3 totals 14 residues. V was pared by 6 bases and J by 5 bases, with 8 bases of the junction left unmatched.

This clone was detected once. The V and J genes are TRBV6-4 and TRBJ1-2; D gene unclear. This CDR3 has 14 amino acids. Germline V gene lookup returns CDR1 MRHNA and CDR2 SNTAGT. V lost 6 bases and J 3 bases, leaving 14 bases between the germline ends. CDR3 coding DNA: TGTGCCAGCAGCCTTCCCGGGGTCTACTATGGCTACACCTTC. Protein sequence: CASSLPGVYYGYTF.

The chain is built from TRBV6-1 and TRBJ2-3; 7 bases align to TRBD1. Per germline, CDR1 MNHNS and CDR2 SASEGT. V shed 0 bases, J shed 2 bases, and the junction held 2 bases outside the gene matches. The CDR3 runs to 15 residues. The CDR3, as DNA: TGTGCCAGCAGTGAAGCAGGGACAGCCACAGATACGCAGTATTTT. This encodes CASSEAGTATDTQYF.

The chain has TRBV18 and TRBJ2-3, with TRBD1 matching over 9 bases. Germline assignment: CDR1 KGHSH and CDR2 LQKENI. This CDR3 spans 13 amino acids. V shed 6 bases and J 15 bases; nucleotides not matched to a gene: 13. CDR3 DNA sequence: TGTGCCAGCTCCCCTAGGACCAGGGACAGGGACTATTTT. This gives the protein CASSPRTRDRDYF. Full variable domain (outside the CDR3, taken from reference TRBV18 and TRBJ2-3): NAGVMQNPRHLVRRRGQEARLRCSPMKGHSHVYWYRQLPEEGLKFMVYLQKENIIDESGMPKERFSAEFPKEGPSILRIQQVVRGDSAAYFCASSPRTRDRDYFGPGTRLTVL.

This chain links TRBV5-6 with TRBJ1-5; maybe TRBD1 (6 bases). Deletions cut 0 bases from V and 7 bases from J, with 11 bases between. Germline CDR1 reads SGHDT; CDR2 reads YYEEEE. The CDR3 has 14 amino acids. The DNA for the CDR3 is TGTGCCAGCAGCTTGGGGTACAGGGAACAGCCCCAGCATTTT. It translates to CASSLGYREQPQHF.

V gene TRBV27 combines with J gene TRBJ2-3, with D uncertain. The germline gives CDR1 MNHEY, CDR2 SMNVEV (reference sequence). With 2 bases removed from V and 5 bases from J, the gap between germline ends came to 5 bases. The CDR3 covers 12 residues. For the CDR3, the DNA is TGTGCCAGCAGTTTACTTGGAGATACGCAGTATTTT. It translates to CASSLLGDTQYF.

Of note for this clone: Other DNA sequences in the sample encode the same CDR3. The rearrangement joins TRBV11-2 to TRBJ1-1, with D perhaps TRBD1 (5 bases). CDR3 length equals 14 residues. Trimming stripped 1 base from V and 1 base from J, with 7 bases between. Germline V gene sequence: CDR1 SGHAT, CDR2 FQNNGV. The CDR3 DNA reads TGTGCCAGCAGCTTAGGACAGCAGAACACTGAAGCTTTCTTT. Translation gives CASSLGQQNTEAFF.

The chain links TRBV2 to TRBJ2-5, with TRBD1 matching 7 bases. V was pared by 1 base and J by 4 bases, with 3 bases of the junction left unmatched. Germline V lookup: CDR1 SNHLY, CDR2 FYNNEI. This CDR3 spans 14 amino acids. CDR3 loop: CASSEGSGGETQYF. The CDR3 DNA follows: TGTGCCAGCAGTGAAGGCTCAGGGGGAGAGACCCAGTACTTC.

CDR3: CASSKDSTGYAEAFF. CDR3 sequence (DNA): TGCGCCAGCAGCAAGGACTCGACAGGGTACGCTGAAGCTTTCTTT. The chain is built from TRBV5-1 and TRBJ1-1; 7 bases agree with TRBD1. The V gene's germline CDR1 is SGHRS and CDR2 YFSETQ. V lost 4 bases and J lost 6; bases outside the gene matches: 12. The CDR3 consists of 15 residues.

V is TRBV7-2 and J is TRBJ2-3, with a weak D call TRBD2 (6 bases). This CDR3 spans 15 amino acids. V lost 4 bases, J lost 1 base, and 12 bases lay in between. The germline V gene encodes CDR1 SGHTA and CDR2 FQGNSA. CDR3 in DNA: TGTGCCAGCAGCTCAGTCGGGACTGGCACAGATACGCAGTATTTT. Residues: CASSSVGTGTDTQYF.

This chain links TRBV5-6 with TRBJ2-3, with D unclear. The CDR3 runs 12 residues. Germline-derived CDR1 and CDR2 are SGHDT and YYEEEE. Between the trimmed V and J ends, which lost 3 bases and 6 bases, there was a span of 8 bases. The CDR3 nucleotides are TGTGCCAGCAGCTCGCTCTTGGATACGCAGTATTTT. It is translated as CASSSLLDTQYF.

This rearrangement joins TRBV14 to TRBJ2-3; TRBD2 agrees at 8 bases. After removal of 1 base from V and 0 bases from J, the junction contained 6 bases not matched to a gene. CDR1 is SGHDN, CDR2 FVKESK, per germline. The CDR3 is 17 amino acids. In DNA, the CDR3 is TGTGCCAGCAGCCAAGGCCTCGGGACTAGAAGCACAGATACGCAGTATTTT. Protein: CASSQGLGTRSTDTQYF.